This is a list of T cell receptor beta chains from one sample in a study of cytomegalovirus exposure and HLA in healthy donors. Here immunoSEQ multiplex PCR was the method, and the copy in TCRdb shows in-frame clones only, minus some. The data contain about 110,000 clones, roughly 82% of them singletons. Sample: PBMCs. The receptors shown here come from a man aged 30 to 39 in good health and CMV-seropositive. Both conserved end residues are part of each CDR3. D genes are given only for firm matches. Expanded clones get a size class; other rows say once, few or many, or leave the size out.

TRBJ1-5,-,-,TRBV7-8,TGTGCCAGCAGCCCTCTGGGGGGAATACCTCAGCCCCAGCATTTT,CASSPLGGIPQPQHF
TRBJ1-1,-,-,TRBV7-9,TGTGCCAGCAGCTTAAAGGGGGGGAAAGCTTTCTTT,CASSLKGGKAFF
TRBJ2-2,-,-,TRBV27,TGTGCCAGCAGTCGCTCGACAGGCCGATTTAACACCGGGGAGCTGTTTTTT,CASSRSTGRFNTGELFF
TRBJ1-4,TRBD1,-,TRBV9,TGTGCCAGCAGCGCGTGGGACAGGGACGAAAAACTGTTTTTT,CASSAWDRDEKLFF
TRBJ2-2,TRBD1,-,TRBV14,TGTGCCAGCAGCCTCGGGACAGGGGACACCGGGGAGCTGTTTTTT,CASSLGTGDTGELFF
TRBJ1-5,-,-,TRBV23-1,TGCGCCAGCAGTCAATCGAATGTTGGGGGGGAAAGCAATCAGCCCCAGCATTTT,CASSQSNVGGESNQPQHF
TRBJ1-1,-,-,TRBV19,TGTGCCAGTAGTCCTCAAGAGTACACTGAAGCTTTCTTT,CASSPQEYTEAFF
TRBJ1-2,-,-,TRBV13,TGTGCCAGCAGCTTCCAGACATTAGCTAACTATGGCTACACCTTC,CASSFQTLANYGYTF
TRBJ2-2,TRBD1,-,TRBV7-6,TGTGCCAGCAGCGTAGGGACAGGGCCCACCGGGGAGCTGTTTTTT,CASSVGTGPTGELFF
TRBJ1-5,TRBD1,-,TRBV27,TGTGCCAGCAGTCCGGGACAGGCTGGGAGCAATCAGCCCCAGCATTTT,CASSPGQAGSNQPQHF
TRBJ1-1,-,-,TRBV19,TGTGCCAGTAGTATAGCGGGGAGGGGCACTGAAGCTTTCTTT,CASSIAGRGTEAFF
TRBJ2-5,-,-,TRBV29-1,TGCAGCGTTGATACAGGGAAGGCTGGAGGGACCCAGTACTTC,CSVDTGKAGGTQYF
TRBJ1-2,-,-,TRBV12-5,TGTGCTAGTGGTTTGGGGCATCATGGCAATGGCTACACCTTC,CASGLGHHGNGYTF
TRBJ2-7,TRBD2,-,TRBV7-2,TGTGCCAGCAGCTTAGGGGGACGGCTAGCGGGCTACGAGCAGTACTTC,CASSLGGRLAGYEQYF
TRBJ2-4,-,-,TRBV7-2,TGTGCCAGCAGCTTCATCGACAGAGCCAAAAACAGTCAGTACTTC,CASSFIDRAKNSQYF
TRBJ2-5,TRBD2,-,TRBV6-1,TGTGCCAGCAGTGATTACGGAGCGGGGGGCAACCAAGAGACCCAGTACTTC,CASSDYGAGGNQETQYF
TRBJ1-2,-,-,TRBV4-1,TGCGCCAGCACCAGCGGGGGCCACTATGGCTACACCTTC,CASTSGGHYGYTF
TRBJ2-2,-,-,TRBV27,TGTGCCAGCAGCCACAGGGTATCGGGGGAGCTGTTTTTT,CASSHRVSGELFF
TRBJ1-2,-,-,TRBV7-2,TGTGCCAGCAGCTTAGGCACAGACCTCTTACCGGTTGACACCTTC,CASSLGTDLLPVDTF
TRBJ1-2,-,-,TRBV14,TGTGCCAGCAGCCAAGAGGGGAGGGGTCGGGGCTACACCTTC,CASSQEGRGRGYTF
TRBJ2-7,-,-,TRBV6-1,TGTGCCAGCTCAACCGGGACATCAACCTACGAGCAGTACTTC,CASSTGTSTYEQYF
TRBJ2-7,TRBD2,few,TRBV7-9,TGTGCCAGCAACGGGCCCGACCGGGGGGAATTCTACGAGCAGTACTTC,CASNGPDRGEFYEQYF
TRBJ2-5,TRBD2,-,TRBV11-3,TGTGCCAGCAGCTTAGGCCGACTAGCGGGTACTCAAGAGACCCAGTACTTC,CASSLGRLAGTQETQYF
TRBJ1-1,-,-,TRBV6-6,TGTGCCAGCAGCAAGGAGTGGGACACTGAAGCTTTCTTT,CASSKEWDTEAFF
TRBJ2-2,TRBD2,-,TRBV7-7,TGTGCCAGCAGAGGACTAGCGGGAGACACCGGGGAGCTGTTTTTT,CASRGLAGDTGELFF
TRBJ1-2,TRBD1,-,TRBV5-5,TGTGCCAGCAGCTTTCTCGGCAGGGGGTTCTATGGCTACACCTTC,CASSFLGRGFYGYTF
TRBJ1-4,-,-,TRBV10-1,TGCGCCAGCAGTGAGTCAAGGGGCCACCCTTATGAAAAACTGTTTTTT,CASSESRGHPYEKLFF
TRBJ1-1,TRBD1,few,TRBV6-1,TGTGCCAGCAATAGTCAGGGGGCGCGTTATACTGAAGCTTTCTTT,CASNSQGARYTEAFF
TRBJ1-1,-,-,TRBV10-3,TGTGCCATCAGGGCCAGGAACACTGAAGCTTTCTTT,CAIRARNTEAFF
TRBJ2-5,TRBD1,-,TRBV5-4,TGTGCCAGCAGCCGAGGACAGGCGAATCAAGGGACCCAGTACTTC,CASSRGQANQGTQYF
TRBJ1-1,-,-,TRBV27,TGTGCCAGCAGTTTCTATTCTGGGAACACTGAAGCTTTCTTT,CASSFYSGNTEAFF
TRBJ2-1,TRBD2,-,TRBV6-5,TGTGCCAGCAGTTACTCTGGGACTAGCTACGATGAGCAGTTCTTC,CASSYSGTSYDEQFF
TRBJ2-3,-,-,TRBV7-8,TGTGCCAGCAGCTACTTGTCAGGGGCAGATACGCAGTATTTT,CASSYLSGADTQYF
TRBJ1-4,TRBD1,once,TRBV7-9,TGTGCCAGCAGCTTAACAGGGGCCTCGTCTGAACTGTTTTTT,CASSLTGASSELFF
TRBJ1-3,-,-,TRBV6-5,TGTGCCAGCAGCCTCCTACAGGGAATTCAAAACACCATATATTTT,CASSLLQGIQNTIYF
TRBJ2-7,-,-,TRBV4-2,TGTGCCAGCAGCCAAGGAGACACAGCCTACGAGCAGTACTTC,CASSQGDTAYEQYF
TRBJ1-1,-,-,TRBV25-1,TGTGCCAGCAGAGTCCTAGGGAACACTGAAGCTTTCTTT,CASRVLGNTEAFF
TRBJ2-5,TRBD2,-,TRBV4-2,TGTGCCAGCAGCCAAGATCCACTAGCGGGGGGCCCAGTCAGCGCCCAGTACTTC,CASSQDPLAGGPVSAQYF
TRBJ2-5,-,-,TRBV7-9,TGTGCCAGCAGCTTAGGTCCCCGCCGGGAGACCCAGTACTTC,CASSLGPRRETQYF
TRBJ2-1,-,-,TRBV6-1,TGTGCCAGCAGTGTAATTATCAATGAGCAGTTCTTC,CASSVIINEQFF
TRBJ1-2,-,-,TRBV10-1,TGCGCCAGCAGTGAGTCCCCTTCACCGAGATACTATGGCTACACCTTC,CASSESPSPRYYGYTF
TRBJ1-4,TRBD1,-,TRBV7-2,TGTGCCAGCAGCCGGGGACAGGAAAAACTGTTTTTT,CASSRGQEKLFF
TRBJ2-3,-,once,TRBV7-3,TGTGCCAGCAGCTCTGGGAGGGGGGGCACAGATACGCAGTATTTT,CASSSGRGGTDTQYF
TRBJ2-4,TRBD1,-,TRBV15,TGTGCCACCAGCTTTCAAAGGGACAGGGGCGACATTCAGTACTTC,CATSFQRDRGDIQYF
TRBJ1-1,-,-,TRBV6-5,TGTGCCAGCAGGTCTTTTTTCTTTAACACTGAAGCTTTCTTT,CASRSFFFNTEAFF
TRBJ2-1,-,-,TRBV6-5,TGTGCCAGCAGTGAAGCGGCAGGCTATGAGCAGTTCTTC,CASSEAAGYEQFF
TRBJ2-7,TRBD1,-,TRBV27,TGTGCCAGCTGGAACAGGGGGACGGCCTACGAGCAGTACTTC,CASWNRGTAYEQYF
TRBJ2-7,TRBD1,-,TRBV5-4,TGTGCCAGCCCTGGGAGGACAGGGGCCTCCTACGAGCAGTACTTC,CASPGRTGASYEQYF
TRBJ1-2,-,-,TRBV2,TGTGCCAGCAGCCCGAGGCGGGGTGGGGAGGACTACACCTTC,CASSPRRGGEDYTF